This TCR beta chain was identified in a study of shared clonotypes between healthy human individuals. About the research overall: Three men and a couple of women, aged 18 to 49, were donors.

The data were produced by immunoSEQ multiplex PCR, yet TCRdb's version contains in-frame clones alone and is incomplete. The sample yields around 500,000 clones, roughly three quarters seen once. In this sample, this clone turned up a few times. V was clipped by 7 bases and J by 4 bases, with 14 bases between them. Germline V gene sequence: CDR1 SEHNR, CDR2 FQNEAQ (reference sequence). CDR3 length: 14 residues. This chain joins TRBV7-9 and TRBJ2-1, with D hard to call. The sequencing input was PBMCs. This receptor was taken from a woman in her forties in good health. Some clones in this sample may be carry-over from other donors' samples. The CDR3 DNA reads TGTGCCAGCACCACCCCCGGGTTGTACAATGAGCAGTTCTTC. Its translation is CASTTPGLYNEQFF.